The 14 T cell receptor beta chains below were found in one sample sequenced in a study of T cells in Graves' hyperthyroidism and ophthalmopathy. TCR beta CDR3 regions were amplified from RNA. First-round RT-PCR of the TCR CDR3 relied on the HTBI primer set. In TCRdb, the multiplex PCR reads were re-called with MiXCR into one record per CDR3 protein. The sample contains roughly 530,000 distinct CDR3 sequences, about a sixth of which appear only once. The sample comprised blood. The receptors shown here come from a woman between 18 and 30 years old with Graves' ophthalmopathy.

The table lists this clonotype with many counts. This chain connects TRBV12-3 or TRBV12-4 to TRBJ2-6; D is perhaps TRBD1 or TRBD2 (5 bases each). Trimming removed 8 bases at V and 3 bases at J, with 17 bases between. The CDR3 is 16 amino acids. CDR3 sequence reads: CASRPGTRFGANVLTF. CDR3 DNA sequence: TGTGCCAGCCGTCCCGGGACGAGGTTTGGGGCCAACGTCCTGACTTTC.

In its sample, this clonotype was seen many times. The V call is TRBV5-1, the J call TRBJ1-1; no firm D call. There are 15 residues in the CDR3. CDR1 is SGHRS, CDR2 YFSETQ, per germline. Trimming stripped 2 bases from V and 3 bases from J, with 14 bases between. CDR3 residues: CASSFATSVDTEAFF. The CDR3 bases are TGCGCCAGCAGCTTCGCGACATCGGTCGACACTGAAGCTTTCTTT.

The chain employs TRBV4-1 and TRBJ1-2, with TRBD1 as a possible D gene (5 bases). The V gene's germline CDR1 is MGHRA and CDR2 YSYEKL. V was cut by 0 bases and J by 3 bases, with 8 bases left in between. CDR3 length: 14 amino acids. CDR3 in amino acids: CASSQDKTDYGYTF. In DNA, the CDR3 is TGCGCCAGCAGCCAAGATAAGACAGACTATGGCTACACCTTC.

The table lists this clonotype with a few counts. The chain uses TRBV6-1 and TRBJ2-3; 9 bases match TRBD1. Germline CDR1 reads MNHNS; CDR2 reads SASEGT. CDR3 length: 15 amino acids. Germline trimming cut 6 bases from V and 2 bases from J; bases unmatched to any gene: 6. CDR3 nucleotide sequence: TGTGCCAGCAGCGACAGGGGGTTCCCCACAGATACGCAGTATTTT. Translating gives CASSDRGFPTDTQYF.

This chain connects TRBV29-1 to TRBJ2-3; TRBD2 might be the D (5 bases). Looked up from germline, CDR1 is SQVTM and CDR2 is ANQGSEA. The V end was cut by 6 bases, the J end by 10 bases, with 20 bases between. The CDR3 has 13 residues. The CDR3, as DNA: TGCAGCGTCCTACTTGACTCGGGGATCTCGCAGTATTTT. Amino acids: CSVLLDSGISQYF.

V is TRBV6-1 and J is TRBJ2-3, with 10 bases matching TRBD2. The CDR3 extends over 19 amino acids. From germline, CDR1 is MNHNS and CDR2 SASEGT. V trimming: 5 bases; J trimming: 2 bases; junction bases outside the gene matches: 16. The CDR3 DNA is TGTGCCAGCAGTACCGACAGGGACCTAGCGGGAGTGACCACAGATACGCAGTATTTT. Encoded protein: CASSTDRDLAGVTTDTQYF.

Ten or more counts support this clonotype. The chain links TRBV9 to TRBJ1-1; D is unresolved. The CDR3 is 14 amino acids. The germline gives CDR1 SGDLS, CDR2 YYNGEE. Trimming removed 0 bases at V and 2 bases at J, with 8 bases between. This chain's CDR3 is CASSVGADNTEAFF. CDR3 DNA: TGTGCCAGCAGCGTAGGGGCAGACAACACTGAAGCTTTCTTT.

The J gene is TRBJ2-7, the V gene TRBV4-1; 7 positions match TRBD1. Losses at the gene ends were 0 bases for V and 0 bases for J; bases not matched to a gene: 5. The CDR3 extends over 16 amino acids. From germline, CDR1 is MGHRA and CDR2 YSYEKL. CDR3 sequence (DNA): TGCGCCAGCAGCCAAGAATCAGGACAGGTCTCCTACGAGCAGTACTTC. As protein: CASSQESGQVSYEQYF.

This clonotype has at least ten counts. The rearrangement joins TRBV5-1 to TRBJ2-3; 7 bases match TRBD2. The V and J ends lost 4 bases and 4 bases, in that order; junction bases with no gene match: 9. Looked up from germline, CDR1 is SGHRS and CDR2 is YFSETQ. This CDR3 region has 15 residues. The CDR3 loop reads CASSSGAADADTQYF. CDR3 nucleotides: TGCGCCAGCAGCAGCGGGGCCGCGGACGCAGATACGCAGTATTTT.

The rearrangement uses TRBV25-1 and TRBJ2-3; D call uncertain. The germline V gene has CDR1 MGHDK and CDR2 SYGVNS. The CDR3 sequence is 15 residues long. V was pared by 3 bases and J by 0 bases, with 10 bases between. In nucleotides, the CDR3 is TGTGCCAGCAGTGATATACAGCTGAGCACAGATACGCAGTATTTT. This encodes CASSDIQLSTDTQYF.

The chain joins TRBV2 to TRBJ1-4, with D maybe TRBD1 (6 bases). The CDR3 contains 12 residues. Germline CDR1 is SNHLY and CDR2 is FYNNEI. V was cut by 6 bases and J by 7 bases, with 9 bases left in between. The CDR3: CASRDSVEKLFF. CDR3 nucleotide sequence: TGTGCCAGCAGGGACAGTGTTGAAAAACTGTTTTTT.

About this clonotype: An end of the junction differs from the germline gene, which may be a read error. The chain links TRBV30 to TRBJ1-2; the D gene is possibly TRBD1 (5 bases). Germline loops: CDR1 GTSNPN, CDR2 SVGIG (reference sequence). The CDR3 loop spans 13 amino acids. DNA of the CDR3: TGTGCCTGGAGTGTGTCCACCGGGGCGTTGGTTTCCTTC. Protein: CAWSVSTGALVSF. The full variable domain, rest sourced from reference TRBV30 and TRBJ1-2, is SQTIHQWPATLVQPVGSPLSLECTVEGTSNPNLYWYRQAAGRGLQLLFYSVGIGQISSEVPQNLSASRPQDRQFILSSKKLLLSDSGFYLCAWSVSTGALVSFGSGTRLTVV.

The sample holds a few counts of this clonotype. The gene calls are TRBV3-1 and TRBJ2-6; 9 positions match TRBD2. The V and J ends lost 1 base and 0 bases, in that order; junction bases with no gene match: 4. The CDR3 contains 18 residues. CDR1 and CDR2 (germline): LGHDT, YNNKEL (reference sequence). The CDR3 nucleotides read TGTGCCAGCAGCCAAGGACTAGCGGAACCCTCTGGGGCCAACGTCCTGACTTTC. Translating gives CASSQGLAEPSGANVLTF.

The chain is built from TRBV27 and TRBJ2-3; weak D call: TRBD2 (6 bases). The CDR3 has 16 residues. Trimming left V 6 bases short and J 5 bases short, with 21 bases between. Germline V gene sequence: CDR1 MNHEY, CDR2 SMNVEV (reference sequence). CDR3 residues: CASRALGAGLGDTQYF. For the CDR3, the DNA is TGTGCCAGCAGGGCCCTCGGGGCGGGGTTGGGAGATACGCAGTATTTT.